The rows below give T cell receptor beta chains drawn from one sample of a study of cytomegalovirus exposure and HLA in healthy donors. Libraries were prepared by immunoSEQ multiplex PCR; TCRdb keeps only in-frame clonotypes and omits some of them. The sample records some 110,000 clones, about 13% being singletons. Sequenced input: PBMCs. The receptors were gathered from a man between 35 and 55 years old in good health and CMV-seropositive. CDR3s leave out the opening cysteine and the closing phenylalanine or tryptophan. Only some rows state a clone size, as once, few, many or a class for expanded clones.

clone size: .
V gene: TRBV7-8
CDR3 protein: ASSPHTGELF

clone size: few
V gene: TRBV7-9
CDR3 protein: LAEKNTGELF

clone size: .
V gene: TRBV10-3
CDR3 protein: AITGQGGSGGGELF

clone size: .
V gene: TRBV18
CDR3 protein: ASSTRQGAPSTDTQY

clone size: few
V gene: TRBV21-1
CDR3 protein: AGRTCEEVNTEAF

clone size: .
V gene: TRBV15
CDR3 protein: ATSRDRGQRINYEQY

clone size: .
V gene: TRBV19
CDR3 protein: ASSAPGQGGNQPQH

clone size: .
V gene: TRBV7-9
CDR3 protein: ASSLVLAEQY

clone size: few
V gene: TRBV5-1
CDR3 protein: ASSKTSGINEQF

clone size: few
V gene: TRBV6-1
CDR3 protein: ASSFGTPSYEQY

clone size: few
V gene: TRBV9
CDR3 protein: ASSPGVGSYEQY

clone size: .
V gene: TRBV5-1
CDR3 protein: ASSLVGTGFTEAF

clone size: .
V gene: TRBV7-8
CDR3 protein: ASSLSAGVSYEQY

clone size: few
V gene: TRBV5-1
CDR3 protein: ASSLIPGGSSYEQY

clone size: few
V gene: TRBV4-1
CDR3 protein: ASNPDEALYGYT

clone size: .
V gene: TRBV5-1
CDR3 protein: ASSLERDEQF

clone size: few
V gene: TRBV4-3
CDR3 protein: ASSQRPLVNTGELF